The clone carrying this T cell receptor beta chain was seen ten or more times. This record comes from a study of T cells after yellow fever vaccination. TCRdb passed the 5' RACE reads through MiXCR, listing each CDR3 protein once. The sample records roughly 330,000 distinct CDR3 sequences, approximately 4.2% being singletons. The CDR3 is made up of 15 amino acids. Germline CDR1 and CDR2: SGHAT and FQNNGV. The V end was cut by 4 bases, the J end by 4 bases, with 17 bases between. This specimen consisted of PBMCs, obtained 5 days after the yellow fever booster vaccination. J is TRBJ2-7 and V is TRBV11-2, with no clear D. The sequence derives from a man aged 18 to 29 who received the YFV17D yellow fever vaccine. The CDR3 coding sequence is TGTGCCAGCAGCTCGGTCGTGGACCCTTCTTACGAGCAGTACTTC. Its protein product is CASSSVVDPSYEQYF.